This TCR beta chain stems from a study of blood T cell repertoires in COVID-19. Study-wide background: Samples of COVID-19 (acute and convalescent) were obtained from the United States, Italy and Spain. Sample material is recorded as cDNA or gDNA derived from T cells, B-cell-depleted T cells, or PBMCs.

Original data processing: Using reference gene primer amplification, nucleated cell counts were estimated. TCRdb's copy holds only in-frame clones and misses some; the assay was immunoSEQ multiplex PCR. V, J and clone size were drawn from that table, and D and trimming were deduced from the DNA. The sample has over 25,000 clones; about 85% are singletons. V was clipped by 3 bases and J by 4 bases, with 13 bases between them. The CDR3 loop spans 15 amino acids. Looked up from germline, CDR1 is SGHDT and CDR2 is YYEEEE. The sequenced sample consisted of peripheral blood. The receptor was derived from a human donor in a cohort sampled during active COVID-19. The chain employs TRBV5-6 and TRBJ1-4, with D perhaps matching TRBD1 (6 bases). CDR3 sequence: CASSYFGQNNEKLFF. In DNA form, the CDR3 reads TGTGCCAGCAGCTACTTTGGACAGAATAATGAAAAACTGTTTTTT. The complete variable domain, with remaining parts taken from reference TRBV5-6 and TRBJ1-4, reads DAGVTQSPTHLIKTRGQQVTLRCSPKSGHDTVSWYQQALGQGPQFIFQYYEEEERQRGNFPDRFSGHQFPNYSSELNVNALLLGDSALYLCASSYFGQNNEKLFFGSGTQLSVL.